This TCR beta chain was sequenced in a study of T cells in Graves' hyperthyroidism and ophthalmopathy. Background on the study: At initial diagnosis, before any treatment had begun, peripheral blood was obtained.

This clonotype was seen ten or more times. TCR beta CDR3 regions were amplified from RNA transcripts. First-round RT-PCR targeting the TCR CDR3 was performed with the HTBI primer set. TCRdb reprocessed the multiplex PCR reads via MiXCR and lists one record per CDR3 protein. The sample records about 520,000 distinct CDR3 sequences, around 24% being singletons. Investigators excluded patients with uncontrolled infection, other autoimmune disease, pregnancy or lactation. The CDR3 is 17 residues long. V gave up 3 bases and J gave up 2 bases, with 20 bases separating them. Germline CDR1 is LGHDT and CDR2 is YNNKEL (reference sequence).

Source material: blood. The receptor comes from a woman younger than 45 with Graves' ophthalmopathy. The V and J genes are TRBV3-1 and TRBJ2-7; maybe TRBD1 (5 bases). CDR3 loop: CASSHARQGALPYEQYF. CDR3 DNA sequence: TGTGCCAGCAGCCACGCCCGCCAGGGCGCTCTCCCCTACGAGCAGTACTTC.